A selection of T cell receptor beta chains follows, all from one sample in a study of blood T cells in healthy people across ages. TCRdb re-called the 5' RACE reads with MiXCR, one entry per CDR3 protein. Among around 1,000,000 distinct CDR3 sequences listed, 20% to 25% were seen once. A further study also used this sample, focusing on T cells of mothers and their children.

The sample was blood. The source is a girl aged 2 to 10 in good health. Each CDR3 is given with its conserved first and last residue. D genes are given only for firm matches. Clone size appears in some rows only: once, few, many, or a class for an expanded clone.

j_call clone_size d_call v_call cdr3_nt cdr3_aa
TRBJ2-1 NA NA TRBV7-9 TGTGTCAGCAGCTCCCGACACAGGAGGATGTCCTACAATGAGCAGTTCTTC CVSSSRHRRMSYNEQFF
TRBJ2-1 NA TRBD2 TRBV7-3 TGTGCCAGCAGCCCTAGCGGTCATAGCTCCTACAATGAGCAGTTCTTC CASSPSGHSSYNEQFF
TRBJ1-1 few NA TRBV10-3 TGTGCCATCAGTCAAGAAGGCACTGAAGCTTTCTTT CAISQEGTEAFF
TRBJ1-2 few TRBD1 TRBV12-3/TRBV12-4 TGTGCCAGCAGTTCCAGGATACAGGGGTTAGGTGGCTACACCTTC CASSSRIQGLGGYTF
TRBJ2-7 few TRBD1 TRBV29-1 TGCAGCGTTACCCTAGGGACAGGGTGGCTCGAGCAGTACTTC CSVTLGTGWLEQYF
TRBJ2-5 few TRBD1 TRBV11-2 TGTGCCAGCAGCTCTACCTTGACAGGGCAAGAGACCCAGTACTTC CASSSTLTGQETQYF
TRBJ2-5 NA NA TRBV7-9 TGTGCCAGCAGCTCGACCGAAGGGGACGGCGGAGAGACCCAGTACTTC CASSSTEGDGGETQYF
TRBJ2-2 NA NA TRBV6-6 TGTGCCACCCTGAAGCAGAAGAACACCGGGGAGCTGTTTTTT CATLKQKNTGELFF
TRBJ2-4 few NA TRBV6-1 TGTGCCAGCAGAGGGCACGGGGAAAACATTCAGTACTTC CASRGHGENIQYF
TRBJ2-1 NA NA TRBV2 TGTGCCAGCATTTCACAGGGTGTCTACAATGAGCAGTTCTTC CASISQGVYNEQFF
TRBJ1-2 NA NA TRBV20-1 TGCAGTGCTATGAAAAACTATGGCTACACCTTC CSAMKNYGYTF
TRBJ2-1 NA NA TRBV5-1 TGCGCCAGCAGCTTGGTCGGGGGGCGGGAAAGTGAGCAGTTCTTC CASSLVGGRESEQFF
TRBJ2-7 NA TRBD1 TRBV5-1 TGCGCCAGCAGCGCGACAGGGGGAAGCCCCTACGAGCAGTACTTC CASSATGGSPYEQYF
TRBJ1-5 few NA TRBV2 TGTGCCAGCAGTCGCCAGGAGGGGAATCAGCCCCAGCATTTT CASSRQEGNQPQHF
TRBJ2-1 NA NA TRBV4-2 TGTGCCAGCAGCCAAGCAGGCATCGGATTGCAGTTCTTC CASSQAGIGLQFF
TRBJ2-2 few NA TRBV4-2 TGTGCCAGCAGCCAAGATCAGGAGACAGTCCCCGGGGAGCTGTTTTTT CASSQDQETVPGELFF
TRBJ2-5 many TRBD2 TRBV4-2 TGTGCCAGCAGCTCTCAACTAGCGGGGGTTTCAGAGACCCAGTACTTC CASSSQLAGVSETQYF